This passage covers 20 T cell receptor beta chains from one sample sequenced in a study of memory CD4+ T cells and cytomegalovirus serostatus. The sort gate was single viable CD3+CD4+CD8-CD45RO+ cells for memory CD4+ T cells. Libraries were prepared by immunoSEQ multiplex PCR; TCRdb keeps only in-frame clonotypes and omits some of them. The sample carries approximately 60,000 clones, over 70% recorded once. Sequenced: memory CD4+ T cells from blood. These receptors were taken from an adult in good health and CMV-seropositive.

V is TRBV6-1 and J is TRBJ2-1, with TRBD1 matching 7 bases. CDR3 length equals 13 residues. Germline V gene data show CDR1 as MNHNS and CDR2 as SASEGT. V lost 6 bases to trimming and J lost 7 bases; unmatched junction nucleotides: 6. This chain's CDR3 is CASSPTGENEQFF. The CDR3 nucleotides are TGTGCCAGCAGCCCCACAGGGGAGAATGAGCAGTTCTTC.

The chain combines TRBV19 with TRBJ1-2; 10 bases agree with TRBD1. The J segment lost 2 bases and the V segment lost 6 bases, leaving 6 bases of the junction unmatched. Germline lookup yields CDR1 LNHDA and CDR2 SQIVND (reference sequence). There are 15 residues in the CDR3. Here the CDR3 DNA reads TGTGCCAGTAGGCTGGACAGGGGGATAAACTATGGCTACACCTTC. Amino acids: CASRLDRGINYGYTF.

The chain joins TRBV7-6 to TRBJ2-2; TRBD2 matches at 9 bases. V shed 1 base, J shed 5 bases, and the junction held 8 bases outside the gene matches. The germline V gene has CDR1 SGHVS and CDR2 FNYEAQ. The CDR3 sequence is 17 residues long. DNA for the CDR3: TGTGCCAGCAGCTTAGAGGTAGCGGGAGTCTCAACCGGGGAGCTGTTTTTT. It codes for CASSLEVAGVSTGELFF.

CDR3 residues: CASSQRDAGYEQYF. DNA for the CDR3: TGCGCCAGCAGCCAACGGGACGCAGGCTACGAGCAGTACTTC. The chain uses TRBV4-1 and TRBJ2-7; either TRBD1 or TRBD2 may fit D (5 bases each). V was cut by 2 bases and J by 3 bases, with 11 bases left in between. The CDR3 sequence is 14 residues long. CDR1 and CDR2 (germline): MGHRA, YSYEKL.

The chain has TRBV19 and TRBJ2-7, with D maybe TRBD1 (6 bases). V lost 6 bases, J lost 3 bases, and 9 bases lay in between. Per germline, CDR1 LNHDA and CDR2 SQIVND (reference sequence). CDR3 length: 12 residues. The CDR3 bases are TGTGCCAGTAGCACACAGGGCTACGAGCAGTACTTC. This encodes CASSTQGYEQYF.

This clone appeared a few times. The chain combines TRBV7-3 with TRBJ2-1, with 7 positions matching TRBD1. With V trimmed by 1 base and J by 6 bases, 12 bases remained unmatched. The CDR3 sequence is 17 residues long. Per the germline V gene, CDR1 is SGHTA and CDR2 is FQGTGA. In DNA form, the CDR3 reads TGTGCCAGCAGCTTAAGAGAGACAGGGTTTGTAAGCAATGAGCAGTTCTTC. Translated, it gives CASSLRETGFVSNEQFF. Supplemented by reference TRBV7-3 and TRBJ2-1, the full variable domain reads GAGVSQTPSNKVTEKGKYVELRCDPISGHTALYWYRQSLGQGPEFLIYFQGTGAADDSGLPNDRFFAVRPEGSVSTLKIQRTERGDSAVYLCASSLRETGFVSNEQFFGPGTRLTVL.

This clone was observed a few times. This CDR3 is CASSLASRGQPNEQFF. CDR3 bases: TGTGCCAGCAGCTTAGCATCCCGAGGACAGCCCAATGAGCAGTTCTTC. J is TRBJ2-1 and V is TRBV7-2, with a possible D match to TRBD1 (6 bases). The ends were cut back, 0 bases at V and 6 bases at J, with 15 bases in the middle. The CDR3 sequence is 16 residues long. CDR1 and CDR2 from the germline V gene are SGHTA and FQGNSA. The full variable domain, in which reference TRBV7-2 and TRBJ2-1 provide the parts outside the CDR3, is GAGVSQSPSNKVTEKGKDVELRCDPISGHTALYWYRQSLGQGLEFLIYFQGNSAPDKSGLPSDRFSAERTGGSVSTLTIQRTQQEDSAVYLCASSLASRGQPNEQFFGPGTRLTVL.

The CDR3 region is CASSRTTYEQYF. Here the CDR3 DNA reads TGTGCCAGCAGCCGGACTACCTACGAGCAGTACTTC. V and J are TRBV4-2 and TRBJ2-7; TRBD2 might be the D (6 bases). The CDR3 covers 12 residues. Trimming pared 4 bases from V and 2 bases from J, leaving 6 bases between. The germline gives CDR1 LGHNA, CDR2 YNFKEQ.

The chain uses TRBV11-3 and TRBJ1-1; a possible D gene is TRBD1 (6 bases). The V end was cut by 1 base, the J end by 5 bases, with 8 bases between. In germline, CDR1 is SGHNT, CDR2 YENEEA. The CDR3 is made up of 13 amino acids. CDR3 sequence: CASSLGQVTEAFF. The CDR3 DNA sequence: TGTGCCAGCAGCTTAGGACAGGTGACTGAAGCTTTCTTT. The variable domain in full, completed from reference TRBV11-3 and TRBJ1-1, reads EAGVVQSPRYKIIEKKQPVAFWCNPISGHNTLYWYLQNLGQGPELLIRYENEEAVDDSQLPKDRFSAERLKGVDSTLKIQPAELGDSAVYLCASSLGQVTEAFFGQGTRLTVV.

This chain uses TRBV11-3 with TRBJ1-4; D possibly corresponds to TRBD1 (5 bases). The germline CDR1 and CDR2 sequences are SGHNT and YENEEA. Trimming took off 5 bases at V and 4 bases at J, with 14 bases between the two ends. This CDR3 contains 15 residues. In nucleotides, the CDR3 is TGTGCCAGCAGCATAGGGGCGCAGGGTAATGAAAAACTGTTTTTT. Translating gives CASSIGAQGNEKLFF.

The genes are TRBV28 and TRBJ2-1; a possible D gene is TRBD2 (6 bases). Per the germline V gene, CDR1 is MDHEN and CDR2 is SYDVKM. Deletions cut 7 bases from V and 7 bases from J, with 20 bases between. The CDR3 is 15 amino acids. For the CDR3, the DNA is TGTGCCAGCACACTGAGCGTGGGAGGACTGAATGAGCAGTTCTTC. Encoded protein: CASTLSVGGLNEQFF.

This chain connects TRBV7-9 to TRBJ2-1; perhaps TRBD2 as D (5 bases). Looked up from germline, CDR1 is SEHNR and CDR2 is FQNEAQ (reference sequence). V was trimmed by 4 bases and J by 3 bases, leaving 19 bases between them. This CDR3 region has 17 residues. The CDR3 loop is CASSSAGHAKDYNEQFF. The CDR3 DNA reads as TGTGCCAGCAGCTCCGCGGGTCATGCGAAGGACTACAATGAGCAGTTCTTC.

The gene calls are TRBV27 and TRBJ2-2, with 9 bases that match TRBD1. J lost 2 bases, V lost 5 bases, and 6 bases had no gene match. CDR1 is MNHEY, CDR2 SMNVEV, per germline (reference sequence). The CDR3 is 16 amino acids. This chain's CDR3 is CASSNPGQGNTGELFF. The CDR3 DNA reads TGTGCCAGCAGTAATCCGGGACAGGGAAACACCGGGGAGCTGTTTTTT.

The gene calls are TRBV25-1 and TRBJ1-1; no clear D gene. This CDR3 spans 14 amino acids. The germline V gene encodes CDR1 MGHDK and CDR2 SYGVNS. V was cut by 3 bases and J by 1 base, with 9 bases left in between. The CDR3 DNA reads as TGTGCCAGCAGTGAGCCCGGGCCGAACACTGAAGCTTTCTTT. This codes for CASSEPGPNTEAFF. Based on the CDR3 plus reference TRBV25-1 and TRBJ1-1, the full variable domain is EADIYQTPRYLVIGTGKKITLECSQTMGHDKMYWYQQDPGMELHLIHYSYGVNSTEKGDLSSESTVSRIRTEHFPLTLESARPSHTSQYLCASSEPGPNTEAFFGQGTRLTVV.

The CDR3, as DNA: TGCGCCAGCAGCCAAGAGGGGTGGGGGGAGCAGTTCTTC. Its translation is CASSQEGWGEQFF. The chain employs TRBV4-3 and TRBJ2-1; tentatively, D is TRBD1 or TRBD2 (5 bases each). V dropped 0 bases and J dropped 10 bases, with 10 bases sitting between them. Germline loops: CDR1 LGHNA, CDR2 YSLEER. This CDR3 contains 13 residues.

The V call is TRBV7-2, the J call TRBJ2-6, with 10 positions matching TRBD1. Germline V CDR1 and CDR2: SGHTA, FQGNSA. This CDR3 is built from 14 residues. J was trimmed by 2 bases and V by 8 bases; bases with no gene match: 0. CDR3 nucleotides: TGTGCCAGCGGACAGGGGGCTGGGGCCAACGTCCTGACTTTC. Translated: CASGQGAGANVLTF.

The V and J genes are TRBV7-9 and TRBJ1-1; no firm D call. Germline CDR1 SEHNR, CDR2 FQNEAQ (reference sequence). CDR3 length: 14 amino acids. V lost 6 bases to trimming and J lost 5 bases, with 16 bases between them. CDR3 in amino acids: CASSGKGDWTEAFF. The CDR3 region has the DNA TGTGCCAGCAGTGGTAAGGGAGATTGGACTGAAGCTTTCTTT. The full variable domain, with the rest looked up from reference TRBV7-9 and TRBJ1-1, is DTGVSQNPRHKITKRGQNVTFRCDPISEHNRLYWYRQTLGQGPEFLTYFQNEAQLEKSRLLSDRFSAERPKGSFSTLEIQRTEQGDSAMYLCASSGKGDWTEAFFGQGTRLTVV.

This chain uses TRBV10-3 with TRBJ2-5; 8 nucleotides agree with TRBD1. Germline CDR1 ENHRY, CDR2 SYGVKD. J gave up 10 bases and V 6 bases, and 7 bases lay outside the gene matches. The CDR3 has 12 residues. The CDR3 is CAIRDRAEDQYF. DNA of the CDR3: TGTGCCATCAGGGACAGGGCAGAGGACCAGTACTTC.

This clone was detected only a few times. The chain has TRBV9 and TRBJ2-1; tentative D call: TRBD2 (6 bases). Germline-derived CDR1 and CDR2 are SGDLS and YYNGEE. V lost 4 bases and J lost 3, with 17 bases in between. The CDR3 covers 16 residues. The CDR3 DNA is TGTGCCAGCAGCCCTACCCGGGACTGGCTCTACAATGAGCAGTTCTTC. Translation: CASSPTRDWLYNEQFF.

This clone was counted only a few times. The J gene is TRBJ1-1, the V gene TRBV7-2, with D maybe TRBD1 (5 bases). CDR1 and CDR2 (germline): SGHTA, FQGNSA. Trimming took off 5 bases at V and 4 bases at J, with 14 bases between the two ends. The CDR3 covers 14 residues. Written as DNA, the CDR3 is TGTGCCAGCAGCGGCGGGGTTGGGGGCACTGAAGCTTTCTTT. It codes for CASSGGVGGTEAFF.